This TCR beta chain emerged from a study of T cells in Graves' hyperthyroidism and ophthalmopathy. The CDR3 length is 16 residues. V gave up 0 bases and J gave up 2 bases, with 13 bases separating them. CDR1 is SEHNR and CDR2 is FQNEAQ in the germline V gene (reference sequence). RNA transcripts served as the template for amplifying TCR beta CDR3 regions. Primed by the HTBI set, a first-round RT-PCR was run on the TCR CDR3. Each CDR3 protein gets one entry after TCRdb re-called the multiplex PCR reads with MiXCR. The table records about 600,000 distinct CDR3 sequences, around 14% of them present only once.

The clonotype was recovered from a woman aged 18-30 years with Graves' ophthalmopathy. The sample taken for sequencing was blood. V is TRBV7-9 and J is TRBJ1-2; D is unclear. As DNA, the CDR3 is TGTGCCAGCAGCTTAGCGCGACAATCGGGGAACTATGGCTACACCTTC. Residues: CASSLARQSGNYGYTF.